The next 16 T cell receptor beta chains were all read from a single sample in a study of blood T cell repertoires in COVID-19 (dated by TCRdb to 2019 to 2021). Libraries were built with the immunoSEQ multiplex PCR assay. This immuneACCESS table, as held by TCRdb, lists in-frame sequences with V and J called but not all clones. Of the missing ones, under half trace to an unresolved V gene in checked studies; the others have no known cause. The sample table contains 30,000 to 35,000 clones; only one count was recorded for 85% of them. The ten largest make up approximately 15% of the sample. Sequenced sample: peripheral blood. These receptors were obtained from a human donor with acute or convalescent COVID-19. The donor label of this sample is uncertain.

This chain connects TRBV7-3 to TRBJ2-7, with no clear D. The length of the CDR3 is 14 residues. Germline values: CDR1 SGHTA, CDR2 FQGTGA. V was cut by 1 base and J by 0 bases, with 7 bases left in between. The chain's CDR3 is CASSLSPDSYEQYF. The CDR3 nucleotides are TGTGCCAGCAGCTTAAGTCCAGACTCCTACGAGCAGTACTTC. Complete variable domain (other parts from reference TRBV7-3 and TRBJ2-7): GAGVSQTPSNKVTEKGKYVELRCDPISGHTALYWYRQSLGQGPEFLIYFQGTGAADDSGLPNDRFFAVRPEGSVSTLKIQRTERGDSAVYLCASSLSPDSYEQYFGPGTRLTVT.

The gene calls are TRBV20-1 and TRBJ2-1; tentative D call: TRBD1 (6 bases). Deletions cut 3 bases from V and 9 bases from J, with 18 bases between. The CDR3 covers 14 residues. Germline CDR1 is DFQATT and CDR2 is SNEGSKA (reference sequence). The CDR3 here is CSASSRGPLGEQFF. CDR3 DNA: TGCAGTGCTAGTAGCAGGGGCCCCCTGGGTGAGCAGTTCTTC.

This sequence joins TRBV7-9 and TRBJ2-1; 9 bases are a match to TRBD1. The CDR3 covers 11 residues. With V trimmed by 3 bases and J by 15 bases, 3 bases remained unmatched. Germline CDR1 and CDR2: SEHNR and FQNEAQ (reference sequence). CDR3 sequence: CASSLGQGSFF. CDR3 coding DNA: TGTGCCAGCAGCTTGGGACAGGGTTCGTTCTTC.

This chain connects TRBV7-2 to TRBJ1-5; tentative D call: TRBD1 (5 bases). Germline V lookup: CDR1 SGHTA, CDR2 FQGNSA. This CDR3 comprises 15 residues. V lost 1 base to trimming and J lost 5 bases, with 12 bases between them. The CDR3, as DNA: TGTGCCAGCAGCTTAGAGGGCGGGGGGGATCAGCCCCAGCATTTT. This encodes CASSLEGGGDQPQHF.

The rearrangement uses TRBV6-5 and TRBJ2-1, with TRBD2 matching over 11 bases. The CDR3 covers 13 residues. Trimming took 2 bases from V and 12 from J; bases not matched to a gene: 3. Germline V gene data show CDR1 as MNHEY and CDR2 as SVGAGI. The CDR3 region is CASSYRLAGTQFF. The CDR3 nucleotides read TGTGCCAGCAGTTACAGACTAGCGGGAACGCAGTTCTTC.

The rearrangement uses TRBV10-3 and TRBJ2-7; perhaps TRBD2 as D (6 bases). CDR1 and CDR2 from the germline V gene are ENHRY and SYGVKD. CDR3 length equals 13 residues. V lost 8 bases to trimming and J lost 1 base, with 12 bases between them. The CDR3 DNA reads TGTGCCATCGGGGACGGACTATCCTACGAGCAGTACTTC. Translated, it gives CAIGDGLSYEQYF.

The V call is TRBV4-3, the J call TRBJ2-4; D might be TRBD2 (5 bases). The germline V gene encodes CDR1 LGHNA and CDR2 YSLEER. This CDR3 region has 13 residues. Trimming took off 3 bases at V and 8 bases at J, with 11 bases between the two ends. The CDR3 coding sequence is TGCGCCAGCAGCCAGAGAACCGGGGACATTCAGTACTTC. As protein: CASSQRTGDIQYF.

In this sample, this clone turned up a few times. The V call is TRBV2, the J call TRBJ1-5; maybe TRBD1 (6 bases). This CDR3 contains 14 residues. V gave up 7 bases and J gave up 1 base, with 11 bases separating them. Germline values: CDR1 SNHLY, CDR2 FYNNEI. The CDR3, as DNA: TGTGCCAGCAATTCACAGGGCAGCAATCAGCCCCAGCATTTT. As protein: CASNSQGSNQPQHF.

The chain joins TRBV4-3 to TRBJ1-2; 8 nucleotides match TRBD1. The CDR3 is 17 amino acids. J was trimmed by 0 bases and V by 4 bases; bases with no gene match: 10. The V gene's germline CDR1 is LGHNA and CDR2 YSLEER. The chain's CDR3 is CASSLHPDRGANYGYTF. The DNA for the CDR3 is TGCGCCAGCAGCCTACACCCAGACAGGGGCGCTAACTATGGCTACACCTTC.

This chain connects TRBV6-4 to TRBJ2-3, with 7 bases that match TRBD2. The CDR3 extends over 14 amino acids. J lost 2 bases, V lost 6 bases, and 5 bases had no gene match. Germline values: CDR1 MRHNA, CDR2 SNTAGT. The CDR3 coding sequence is TGTGCCAGCAGCGAGCGGGGCCCCACAGATACGCAGTATTTT. The encoded protein is CASSERGPTDTQYF.

The chain employs TRBV4-1 and TRBJ2-7; 7 bases fit TRBD1. The CDR3 extends over 13 amino acids. CDR1 is MGHRA and CDR2 is YSYEKL in the germline V gene. The V and J ends lost 3 bases and 2 bases, in that order; junction bases with no gene match: 1. CDR3 region: CASSHGTAYEQYF. In nucleotides, the CDR3 is TGCGCCAGCAGCCATGGGACAGCCTACGAGCAGTACTTC.

The rearrangement uses TRBV11-3 and TRBJ2-2; no firm D call. V was shortened by 5 bases and J by 6 bases, with 10 bases between the two germline ends. This CDR3 is 13 amino acids long. Germline loops: CDR1 SGHNT, CDR2 YENEEA. CDR3 sequence (DNA): TGTGCCAGCAGCACGGGTCCCCCCGGGGAGCTGTTTTTT. Amino acids: CASSTGPPGELFF.

As for this clone: One end of the junction is discordant with germline, which a read error may explain. The V and J genes are TRBV11-3 and TRBJ2-1; the match to TRBD1 covers 7 bases. In germline, CDR1 is SGHNT, CDR2 YENEEA. The CDR3 is 19 residues long. CDR3 nucleotide sequence: TGTGCCGGCAGCTTAGATCGCGGCTGGACAGGACGCTCCTACAATGAGCAGTTCTTC. This translates into CAGSLDRGWTGRSYNEQFF.

The chain joins TRBV6-1 to TRBJ1-5; TRBD1 agrees at 7 bases. This CDR3 spans 16 amino acids. Germline V gene data show CDR1 as MNHNS and CDR2 as SASEGT. The V gene end was trimmed by 2 bases and the J gene end by 5 bases; junction bases not matched to a gene: 9. The CDR3: CASSELGQRQDQPQHF. Here the CDR3 DNA reads TGTGCCAGCAGTGAATTGGGACAGAGACAAGATCAGCCCCAGCATTTT.

This chain connects TRBV7-2 to TRBJ1-2; 8 bases are a match to TRBD1. Per the germline V gene, CDR1 is SGHTA and CDR2 is FQGNSA. J was trimmed by 8 bases and V by 5 bases; bases with no gene match: 7. CDR3 length equals 13 residues. In DNA, the CDR3 is TGTGCCAGCAGCCACTCTCAGGGGGCCGGCTACACCTTC. This gives the protein CASSHSQGAGYTF.

V is TRBV20-1 and J is TRBJ1-1; TRBD1 is a possible D gene (6 bases). V lost 3 bases and J 3 bases, leaving 23 bases between the germline ends. The CDR3 is made up of 17 amino acids. The germline gives CDR1 DFQATT, CDR2 SNEGSKA (reference sequence). The CDR3 nucleotides are TGCAGTGCTAGTTCGGGGACACCTGGGGTTTCTTACACTGAAGCTTTCTTT. This codes for CSASSGTPGVSYTEAFF.